This T cell receptor beta chain was recovered during a study of cytomegalovirus exposure and HLA in healthy donors. Study observations and caveats: TCR beta chains numbering 150 to 200 were designated cytomegalovirus-associated.

Libraries were prepared by immunoSEQ multiplex PCR; TCRdb keeps only in-frame clonotypes and omits some of them. The sample contains tens of thousands of clones, approximately 90% of which appear only once. Concerning this clone itself: Its specificity is not known.

Trimming took off 5 bases at V and 2 bases at J, with 13 bases between the two ends. Germline CDR1 and CDR2: MNHNY and SVGAGI (reference sequence). There are 14 residues in the CDR3. The validation cohort, a group of 130 or so subjects, included the donors and was separate from the roughly 670-subject first cohort. Sequenced input: PBMCs. The chain has TRBV6-6 and TRBJ2-7; D might be TRBD2 (5 bases). The TCR comes from a woman younger than 30 in good health and CMV-seropositive. The CDR3 loop reads CASSPGSPTYEQYF. The CDR3 bases are TGTGCCAGCAGTCCTGGGAGCCCTACCTACGAGCAGTACTTC.